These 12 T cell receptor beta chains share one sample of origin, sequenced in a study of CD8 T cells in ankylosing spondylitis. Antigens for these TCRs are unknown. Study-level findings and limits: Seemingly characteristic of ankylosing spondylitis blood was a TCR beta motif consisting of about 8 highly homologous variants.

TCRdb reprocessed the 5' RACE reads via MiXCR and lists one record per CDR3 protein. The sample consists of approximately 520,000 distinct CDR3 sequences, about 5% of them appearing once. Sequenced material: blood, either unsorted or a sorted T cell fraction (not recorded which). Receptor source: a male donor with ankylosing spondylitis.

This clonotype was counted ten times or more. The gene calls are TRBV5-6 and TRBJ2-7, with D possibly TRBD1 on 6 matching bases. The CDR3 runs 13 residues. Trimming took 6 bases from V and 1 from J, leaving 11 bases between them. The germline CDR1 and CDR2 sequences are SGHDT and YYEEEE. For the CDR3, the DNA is TGTGCCAGCACAATTACAGGGTCCTACGAGCAGTACTTC. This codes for CASTITGSYEQYF.

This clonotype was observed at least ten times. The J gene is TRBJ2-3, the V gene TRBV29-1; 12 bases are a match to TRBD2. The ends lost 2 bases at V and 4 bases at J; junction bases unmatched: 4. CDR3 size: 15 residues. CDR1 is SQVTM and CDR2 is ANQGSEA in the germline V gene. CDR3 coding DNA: TGCAGCGTTGAAAGGCTAGCGGGAGGGGCAGATACGCAGTATTTT. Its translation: CSVERLAGGADTQYF.

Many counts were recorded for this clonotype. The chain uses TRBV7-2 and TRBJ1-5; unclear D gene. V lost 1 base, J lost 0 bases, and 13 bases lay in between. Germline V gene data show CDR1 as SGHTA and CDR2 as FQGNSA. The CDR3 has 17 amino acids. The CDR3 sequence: CASSLVSAINSNQPQHF. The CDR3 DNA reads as TGTGCCAGCAGCTTAGTTTCAGCCATTAATAGCAATCAGCCCCAGCATTTT.

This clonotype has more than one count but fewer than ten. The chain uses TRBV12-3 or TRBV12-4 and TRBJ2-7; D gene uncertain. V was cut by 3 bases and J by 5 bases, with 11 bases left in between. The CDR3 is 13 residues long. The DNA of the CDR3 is TGTGCCAGCAGTTTGCTTCAGAAAAACGAGCAGTACTTC. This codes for CASSLLQKNEQYF.

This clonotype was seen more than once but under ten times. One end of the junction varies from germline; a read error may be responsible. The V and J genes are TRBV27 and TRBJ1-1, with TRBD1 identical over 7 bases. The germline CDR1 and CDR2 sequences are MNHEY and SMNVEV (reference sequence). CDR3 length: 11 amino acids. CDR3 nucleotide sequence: TGTGCCAGCAGTTCAGGGACAGCCAAGGTGTTT. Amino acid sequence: CASSSGTAKVF.

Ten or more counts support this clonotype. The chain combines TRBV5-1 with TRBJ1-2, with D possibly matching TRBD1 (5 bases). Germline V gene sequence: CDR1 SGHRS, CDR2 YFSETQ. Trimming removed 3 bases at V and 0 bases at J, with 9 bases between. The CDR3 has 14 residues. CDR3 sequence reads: CASSWGDPNYGYTF. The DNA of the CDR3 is TGCGCCAGCAGCTGGGGGGATCCTAACTATGGCTACACCTTC. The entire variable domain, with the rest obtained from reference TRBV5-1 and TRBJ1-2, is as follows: KAGVTQTPRYLIKTRGQQVTLSCSPISGHRSVSWYQQTPGQGLQFLFEYFSETQRNKGNFPGRFSGRQFSNSRSEMNVSTLELGDSALYLCASSWGDPNYGYTFGSGTRLTVV.

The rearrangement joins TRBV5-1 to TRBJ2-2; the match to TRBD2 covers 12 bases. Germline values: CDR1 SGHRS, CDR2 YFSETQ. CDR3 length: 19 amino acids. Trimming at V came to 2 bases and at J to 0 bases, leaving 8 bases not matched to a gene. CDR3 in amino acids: CASSFLPGLAGSNTGELFF. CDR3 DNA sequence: TGCGCCAGCAGCTTCTTACCGGGACTAGCGGGCTCGAACACCGGGGAGCTGTTTTTT.

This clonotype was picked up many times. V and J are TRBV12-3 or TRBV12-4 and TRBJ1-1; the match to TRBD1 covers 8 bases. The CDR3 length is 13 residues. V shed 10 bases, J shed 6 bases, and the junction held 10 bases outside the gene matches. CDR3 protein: CATIQGAGAEAFF. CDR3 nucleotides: TGTGCCACTATTCAGGGGGCCGGGGCTGAAGCTTTCTTT.

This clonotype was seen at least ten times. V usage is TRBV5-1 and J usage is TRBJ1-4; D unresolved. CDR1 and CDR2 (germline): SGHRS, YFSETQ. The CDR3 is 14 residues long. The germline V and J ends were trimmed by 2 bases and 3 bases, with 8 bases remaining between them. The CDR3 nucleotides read TGCGCCAGCAGCTTTGGCAGCGCTAATGAAAAACTGTTTTTT. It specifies CASSFGSANEKLFF.

The CDR3, as DNA: TGCAGTGCTAGCCGGGACTATCCCTCCTACGAGCAGTACTTC. Its protein product is CSASRDYPSYEQYF. The chain couples TRBV20-1 to TRBJ2-7; 7 positions agree with TRBD2. Per the germline V gene, CDR1 is DFQATT and CDR2 is SNEGSKA (reference sequence). The CDR3 is 14 amino acids. V was pared by 3 bases and J by 0 bases, with 5 bases of the junction left unmatched.

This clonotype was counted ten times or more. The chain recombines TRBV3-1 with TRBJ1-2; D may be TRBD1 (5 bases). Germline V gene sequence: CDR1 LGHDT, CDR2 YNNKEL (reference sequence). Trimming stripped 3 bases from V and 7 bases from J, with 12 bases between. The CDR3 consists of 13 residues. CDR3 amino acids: CASSHPGRGGYTF. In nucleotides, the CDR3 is TGTGCCAGCAGCCATCCAGGGAGAGGTGGCTACACCTTC.

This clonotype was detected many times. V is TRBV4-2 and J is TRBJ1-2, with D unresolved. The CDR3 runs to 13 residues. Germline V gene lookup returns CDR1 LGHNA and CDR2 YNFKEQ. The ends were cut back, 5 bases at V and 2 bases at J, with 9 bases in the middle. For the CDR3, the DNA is TGTGCCAGCAGCAGGGATCAGAACTATGGCTACACCTTC. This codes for CASSRDQNYGYTF.